The 4 T cell receptor beta chains presented below share a single source sample, sequenced in a study of blood T cell repertoires in COVID-19. Only in-frame clones appear in the TCRdb table, and some are missing; sequencing was by immunoSEQ multiplex PCR. The table lists 150,000 to 200,000 clones, about 88% of them singletons. What was sequenced was peripheral blood. The receptors were gathered from a human donor in a cohort sampled during active COVID-19.

This clone was seen only once. The chain links TRBV4-1 to TRBJ2-2; TRBD1 is a possible D gene (6 bases). The CDR3 extends over 14 amino acids. V was cut by 4 bases and J by 3 bases, with 9 bases left in between. Germline CDR1 MGHRA, CDR2 YSYEKL. The chain's CDR3 is CASSPHRDTGELFF. Written as DNA, the CDR3 is TGCGCCAGCAGCCCCCACAGGGACACCGGGGAGCTGTTTTTT.

The chain links TRBV5-1 to TRBJ2-3, with D possibly TRBD2 on 6 matching bases. V lost 4 bases, J lost 3 bases, and 15 bases lay in between. Per germline, CDR1 SGHRS and CDR2 YFSETQ. The CDR3 covers 15 residues. CDR3 protein: CASSPDPTSTDTQYF. DNA for the CDR3: TGCGCCAGCAGCCCAGACCCGACTAGTACAGATACGCAGTATTTT.

This CDR3 reads CASSVQGTHEQYF. The CDR3 DNA sequence: TGTGCCAGCAGTGTCCAGGGGACCCACGAGCAGTACTTC. The V gene is TRBV2, the J gene TRBJ2-7; D may be TRBD1 (6 bases). Between the trimmed V and J ends, which lost 4 bases and 5 bases, there was a span of 12 bases. The CDR3 extends over 13 amino acids. Per germline, CDR1 SNHLY and CDR2 FYNNEI.

This rearrangement joins TRBV5-6 to TRBJ2-6; D remains unclear. This CDR3 has 13 amino acids. Trimming took 0 bases from V and 4 from J, leaving 2 bases between them. CDR1 and CDR2 from the germline V gene are SGHDT and YYEEEE. CDR3 in amino acids: CASSLAGANVLTF. CDR3 in DNA: TGTGCCAGCAGCTTGGCGGGGGCCAACGTCCTGACTTTC.